This T cell receptor (beta chain) appears in the sequencing data of a study of CD8+ T cells in alopecia areata. RNA, once extracted, was reverse transcribed into cDNA for use as the sequencing template. Repertoires were generated with immunoSEQ multiplex PCR, while TCRdb's copy carries only in-frame clones and drops some. The table has about 150,000 clones, approximately 56% seen once. PBMCs served as the source from which CD4+ and CD8+ T cells were sorted. This clone was detected only a few times. Antigen unknown. General study points: Patients shared TCRs less clearly than mice did, possibly for HLA-related reasons.

Sequenced material: CD8+ T cells sorted from blood. The TCR sequence derives from a human donor in good health.

The DNA of the CDR3 is TGTGCCAGCAGCCCTACGACAGATACGCAGTATTTT. It encodes CASSPTTDTQYF. The V call is TRBV7-8, the J call TRBJ2-3; no firm D call. CDR3 size: 12 residues. The V and J ends lost 5 bases and 3 bases respectively, with 6 bases between them. Per the germline V gene, CDR1 is SGHVS and CDR2 is FQNEAQ.